The clone carrying this T cell receptor (beta chain) has only a few counts. Germline V gene data show CDR1 as SNHLY and CDR2 as FYNNEI. V gave up 6 bases and J gave up 6 bases, with 14 bases separating them. The CDR3 runs to 14 residues. The source of the sample is a study of T cells in Graves' hyperthyroidism and ophthalmopathy. The source material, RNA transcripts, was used to amplify TCR beta CDR3 regions. First-round RT-PCR of the TCR CDR3 relied on the HTBI primer set. TCRdb itself ran the multiplex PCR reads through MiXCR, one entry per CDR3 protein. The repertoire includes 500,000 to 700,000 distinct CDR3 sequences, 16% of them detected once, and around 18% sits in the top ten. Stable disease denoted Graves' hyperthyroidism without ophthalmopathy progression within 18 months.

The rearrangement links TRBV2 to TRBJ1-4, with a tentative D call TRBD1 (6 bases). Material for sequencing was blood. This TCR was recovered from a woman under 30 with Graves' hyperthyroidism. This CDR3 is CASRTGTWDEKLFF. CDR3 nucleotide sequence: TGTGCCAGCAGGACCGGGACATGGGATGAAAAACTGTTTTTT.